One sample yielded the 27 T cell receptor beta chains listed below, sequenced in a study of blood T cells in healthy people across ages. The authors ran a second PCR of about 7 to 12 cycles using a sample-barcoded 5' primer and a J-beta primer mix. TCRdb passed the 5' RACE reads through MiXCR, listing each CDR3 protein once. Here the sample spans over 600,000 distinct CDR3 sequences, about 21% being singletons. Sequenced material: blood. The source is a man in his sixties or seventies in good health.

This clonotype was counted between two and nine times. The V and J genes are TRBV28 and TRBJ2-1; 11 positions agree with TRBD2. Germline V gene data show CDR1 as MDHEN and CDR2 as SYDVKM. CDR3 size: 13 residues. J lost 4 bases, V lost 11 bases, and 4 bases had no gene match. This CDR3 reads CALAGGLYNEQFF. The DNA of the CDR3 is TGTGCCCTAGCGGGAGGTCTTTACAATGAGCAGTTCTTC. Variable domain in full (rest from reference TRBV28 and TRBJ2-1): DVKVTQSSRYLVKRTGEKVFLECVQDMDHENMFWYRQDPGLGLRLIYFSYDVKMKEKGDIPEGYSVSREKKERFSLILESASTNQTSMYLCALAGGLYNEQFFGPGTRLTVL.

This clonotype was counted ten times or more. The chain combines TRBV12-3 or TRBV12-4 with TRBJ2-7; D is perhaps TRBD2 (5 bases). The CDR3 loop spans 12 amino acids. V dropped 8 bases and J dropped 2 bases, with 10 bases sitting between them. CDR3 amino acids: CASRGFAYEQYF. CDR3 in DNA: TGTGCCAGCCGGGGATTCGCCTACGAGCAGTACTTC.

There are many counts of this clonotype. A junction boundary mismatches the germline segment, possibly from a read error. V usage is TRBV7-7 and J usage is TRBJ2-1; 9 nucleotides align to TRBD1. The CDR3 sequence is 14 residues long. Germline CDR1 reads SSHAT; CDR2 reads FNYEAQ (reference sequence). This chain's CDR3 is CASSLADRGAEQFF. The CDR3 nucleotides are TGTGCTAGCAGCTTAGCCGACAGGGGGGCTGAGCAGTTCTTC.

This clonotype was found many times. The rearrangement uses TRBV6-2 or TRBV6-3 and TRBJ2-5; unclear D gene. CDR1 MNHEY and CDR2 SVGEGT come from the germline V gene. The CDR3 runs 12 residues. Trimming shortened V by 1 base and J by 2 bases, and 2 bases separated the two germline ends. DNA for the CDR3: TGTGCCAGCAGTTACTTTCAAGAGACCCAGTACTTC. Its translation is CASSYFQETQYF.

This clonotype has a handful of counts. V is TRBV4-1 and J is TRBJ2-5; the match to TRBD1 covers 7 bases. Germline CDR1 reads MGHRA; CDR2 reads YSYEKL. Trimming removed 1 base from V and 3 bases from J; junction bases left unmatched: 5. The CDR3 consists of 15 residues. The CDR3 bases are TGCGCCAGCAGCCAAGCGGGACAGCGTGAAGAGACCCAGTACTTC. Translating it yields CASSQAGQREETQYF.

The chain links TRBV20-1 to TRBJ2-1; 11 positions match TRBD2. This CDR3 comprises 13 residues. CDR1 is DFQATT, CDR2 SNEGSKA, per germline (reference sequence). The junction had 7 bases not matched to a gene; V was cut back by 6 bases and J by 9 bases. This CDR3 is CSATLLAGAEQFF. CDR3 bases: TGCAGTGCAACCCTACTAGCGGGGGCTGAGCAGTTCTTC.

This clonotype has more than one count but fewer than ten. The rearrangement uses TRBV28 and TRBJ2-5, with D perhaps TRBD2 (5 bases). Trimming removed 8 bases from V and 4 bases from J, with 11 bases in between. This CDR3 has 12 residues. The germline V gene has CDR1 MDHEN and CDR2 SYDVKM. The CDR3 loop reads CASQRGPETQYF. The CDR3 DNA sequence: TGTGCCAGCCAGCGAGGGCCAGAGACCCAGTACTTC.

The V and J genes are TRBV29-1 and TRBJ2-4; D possibly matches TRBD1 or TRBD2 (7 bases each). Trimming stripped 2 bases from V and 6 bases from J, with 14 bases between. The CDR3 has 14 amino acids. Germline V gene sequence: CDR1 SQVTM, CDR2 ANQGSEA. CDR3 in DNA: TGCAGCGTTGAACCTACAGGGGAGGGAAACATTCAGTACTTC. It codes for CSVEPTGEGNIQYF.

This clonotype was counted between two and nine times. The CDR3 protein is CASGLGDTGYNEQFF. The CDR3 DNA sequence: TGTGCCAGCGGGTTGGGGGACACAGGATACAATGAGCAGTTCTTC. V is TRBV9 and J is TRBJ2-1, with D possibly matching TRBD1 (6 bases). CDR1 SGDLS and CDR2 YYNGEE come from the germline V gene. V was pared by 7 bases and J by 4 bases, with 18 bases between. The CDR3 is 15 amino acids.

DNA for the CDR3: TGCAGCGCTACCGACAGGGGGATCTCCTACGAGCAGTACTTC. Translating it yields CSATDRGISYEQYF. V usage is TRBV29-1 and J usage is TRBJ2-7; 9 bases are a match to TRBD1. The CDR3 contains 14 residues. V gave up 7 bases and J gave up 0 bases; unmatched junction bases: 7. Germline V gene data show CDR1 as SQVTM and CDR2 as ANQGSEA.

The V and J genes are TRBV12-3 or TRBV12-4 and TRBJ1-2, with 10 bases matching TRBD1. The V and J ends lost 6 bases and 8 bases, in that order; junction bases with no gene match: 6. CDR3 length: 13 residues. The CDR3 region has the DNA TGTGCCAGCAGCATGACAGGGGGCGTGGGCTACACCTTC. It encodes CASSMTGGVGYTF.

This sequence joins TRBV3-1 and TRBJ2-1; D gene unclear. The germline V and J ends were trimmed by 1 base and 15 bases, with 10 bases remaining between them. Germline CDR1 LGHDT, CDR2 YNNKEL (reference sequence). This CDR3 is built from 11 residues. The CDR3: CASSQGALPFF. The DNA for the CDR3 is TGTGCCAGCAGCCAAGGTGCCCTACCGTTCTTC.

Only a few counts were recorded for this clonotype. The chain couples TRBV6-2 or TRBV6-3 to TRBJ2-1; D might be TRBD2 (6 bases). Trimming pared 0 bases from V and 2 bases from J, leaving 20 bases between. Germline V gene sequence: CDR1 MNHEY, CDR2 SVGEGT. The CDR3 extends over 19 amino acids. Here the CDR3 reads CASSYSSRGPEGPYNEQFF. The CDR3 nucleotides read TGTGCCAGCAGTTACTCGAGTCGGGGACCGGAGGGCCCCTACAATGAGCAGTTCTTC.

This clonotype was seen more than once but under ten times. This chain uses TRBV6-6 with TRBJ1-5; 7 bases are shared with TRBD1. From germline, CDR1 is MNHNY and CDR2 SVGAGI (reference sequence). This CDR3 is built from 16 residues. V lost 1 base to trimming and J lost 0 bases; unmatched junction nucleotides: 3. CDR3 protein: CASSYLTGPSNQPQHF. For the CDR3, the DNA is TGTGCCAGCAGTTACTTGACAGGGCCTAGCAATCAGCCCCAGCATTTT.

This sequence joins TRBV19 and TRBJ1-5; TRBD1 matches at 7 bases. Looked up from germline, CDR1 is LNHDA and CDR2 is SQIVND (reference sequence). The CDR3 sequence is 18 residues long. Losses at the gene ends were 6 bases for V and 2 bases for J; bases not matched to a gene: 16. DNA of the CDR3: TGTGCCAGTAGGACTACAGGGGCTGCTTACGTGGGCAATCAGCCCCAGCATTTT. Protein: CASRTTGAAYVGNQPQHF.

Only a few counts were recorded for this clonotype. The chain carries TRBV18 and TRBJ2-4; a weak D match, TRBD1 (6 bases). The V end lost 3 bases, the J end lost 0 bases, and 12 bases lay between the germline ends. The CDR3 is made up of 16 amino acids. CDR1 and CDR2 from the germline V gene are KGHSH and LQKENI. CDR3 protein: CASSPWDTLAKNIQYF. As DNA, the CDR3 is TGTGCCAGCTCACCTTGGGACACCCTAGCCAAAAACATTCAGTACTTC.

V and J are TRBV20-1 and TRBJ1-5; 9 nucleotides agree with TRBD1. This CDR3 is 15 amino acids long. V dropped 2 bases and J dropped 4; count of bases not matched to a gene: 6. CDR1 is DFQATT and CDR2 is SNEGSKA in the germline V gene (reference sequence). The DNA for the CDR3 is TGCAGTGCTAGATACAGGGGGCAATGGAATCAGCCCCAGCATTTT. Its translation: CSARYRGQWNQPQHF.

This clonotype was seen a handful of times. The CDR3 DNA reads as TGTGCCATCAGCACACTATTCAGGGGGCGAGGCACTGAAGCTTTCTTT. It translates to CAISTLFRGRGTEAFF. The chain recombines TRBV10-3 with TRBJ1-1; 8 bases line up with TRBD1. CDR1 ENHRY and CDR2 SYGVKD come from the germline V gene. Germline trimming cut 6 bases from V and 4 bases from J; bases unmatched to any gene: 13. This CDR3 is 16 amino acids long.

This clonotype was detected only a few times. This chain connects TRBV20-1 to TRBJ2-1, with D tentatively TRBD2 (6 bases). Trimming pared 4 bases from V and 4 bases from J, leaving 14 bases between. Germline lookup yields CDR1 DFQATT and CDR2 SNEGSKA (reference sequence). This CDR3 spans 14 amino acids. The CDR3 region is CSATEGLKYNEQFF. DNA of the CDR3: TGCAGTGCTACCGAGGGACTTAAATACAATGAGCAGTTCTTC.

This chain links TRBV11-1 with TRBJ2-7, with TRBD2 as a possible D gene (5 bases). Trimming removed 0 bases from V and 2 bases from J, with 17 bases in between. Germline CDR1 SGHAT, CDR2 FQDESV (reference sequence). The CDR3 is made up of 17 amino acids. The CDR3 is CASSLAVATPFTYEQYF. As DNA, the CDR3 is TGTGCCAGCAGCTTAGCGGTAGCGACCCCGTTTACCTACGAGCAGTACTTC.

The chain combines TRBV20-1 with TRBJ2-1; tentative D call: TRBD2 (6 bases). Trimming took off 3 bases at V and 9 bases at J, with 9 bases between the two ends. The CDR3 length is 11 residues. The germline V gene has CDR1 DFQATT and CDR2 SNEGSKA (reference sequence). The CDR3 region is CSAREGPEQFF. CDR3 sequence (DNA): TGCAGTGCTAGGGAGGGGCCTGAGCAGTTCTTC.

In its sample, this clonotype was seen a few times. The CDR3 protein is CASRGGLAGVSGQYF. The DNA for the CDR3 is TGTGCCAGCAGGGGGGGACTAGCGGGAGTTTCCGGGCAGTACTTC. The rearrangement links TRBV28 to TRBJ2-7; 14 nucleotides align to TRBD2. Germline CDR1 is MDHEN and CDR2 is SYDVKM. J lost 9 bases, V lost 6 bases, and 10 bases had no gene match. The CDR3 runs 15 residues.

The chain uses TRBV7-2 and TRBJ2-5, with 11 bases that match TRBD2. The end of the DNA aligns better with TRBJ2-1, so the J call may be wrong. Germline CDR1 and CDR2: SGHTA and FQGNSA. There are 16 residues in the CDR3. DNA for the CDR3: TGTGCCAGCAGCTTAAATGGGCTAGCGGGAGGCGATGAGCAGTTCTTC. Protein sequence: CASSLNGLAGGDEQFF.

The chain employs TRBV19 and TRBJ2-2; TRBD2 matches 10 bases. The V segment lost 3 bases and the J segment 4 bases; nucleotides outside the gene matches: 5. The CDR3 contains 16 residues. Germline V CDR1 and CDR2: LNHDA, SQIVND (reference sequence). CDR3 coding DNA: TGTGCCAGTAGTATCCGTAGCGGGAGGTCCACCGGGGAGCTGTTTTTT. Translated: CASSIRSGRSTGELFF. Based on the CDR3 plus reference TRBV19 and TRBJ2-2, the full variable domain is DGGITQSPKYLFRKEGQNVTLSCEQNLNHDAMYWYRQDPGQGLRLIYYSQIVNDFQKGDIAEGYSVSREKKESFPLTVTSAQKNPTAFYLCASSIRSGRSTGELFFGEGSRLTVL.

This clonotype was counted ten times or more. The chain couples TRBV20-1 to TRBJ1-1; D call uncertain. Trimming removed 4 bases at V and 1 base at J, with 10 bases between. CDR3 length: 13 residues. CDR1 and CDR2 from the germline V gene are DFQATT and SNEGSKA (reference sequence). CDR3 in amino acids: CSANHRQNTEAFF. The DNA for the CDR3 is TGCAGTGCTAATCATAGGCAGAACACTGAAGCTTTCTTT.

This clonotype came up a few times. The chain recombines TRBV19 with TRBJ2-4; 8 bases are a match to TRBD2. Germline CDR1 is LNHDA and CDR2 is SQIVND (reference sequence). V was pared by 5 bases and J by 1 base, with 7 bases of the junction left unmatched. There are 16 residues in the CDR3. The CDR3 bases are TGTGCCAGTAGTCCCGGAGCTAGCGGGGCCAAAAACATTCAGTACTTC. This sequence encodes CASSPGASGAKNIQYF.

In this sample, this clonotype turned up a few times. The J gene is TRBJ2-7, the V gene TRBV28; 7 positions match TRBD2. The CDR3 spans 13 residues. The V segment lost 2 bases and the J segment 6 bases; nucleotides outside the gene matches: 4. The germline V gene has CDR1 MDHEN and CDR2 SYDVKM. The CDR3 here is CASSLIGEGEQYF. The CDR3 DNA reads TGTGCCAGCAGTTTAATCGGGGAGGGCGAGCAGTACTTC.